This entry lists 27 T cell receptor beta chains sequenced from one sample in a study of control samples from healthy donors and cancer patients. Produced via immunoSEQ multiplex PCR; TCRdb's table is partial and in-frame only. The repertoire holds more than 85,000 clones, over 75% seen once, with roughly 4% in the top ten. Sequencing input: blood. The source is a human donor in good health. The donor label of this sample is uncertain.

This sequence joins TRBV7-9 and TRBJ1-1; unclear D gene. The V gene lost 5 bases and the J gene lost 0 bases, with 16 bases spanning the gap. The CDR3 has 16 residues. The germline V gene has CDR1 SEHNR and CDR2 FQNEAQ (reference sequence). The CDR3 bases are TGTGCCAGCAGCCCCGACACATCGATTTTGAACACTGAAGCTTTCTTT. This codes for CASSPDTSILNTEAFF.

The chain has TRBV7-8 and TRBJ1-5; a possible D gene is TRBD1 (5 bases). The CDR3 has 16 amino acids. V dropped 4 bases and J dropped 6 bases, with 19 bases sitting between them. Germline CDR1 reads SGHVS; CDR2 reads FQNEAQ. The CDR3 bases are TGTGCCAGCAGCTCTAGCGTGGGGCAGGGACTTCAGCCCCAGCATTTT. This encodes CASSSSVGQGLQPQHF.

V is TRBV14 and J is TRBJ2-1; the D gene could be TRBD1 or TRBD2 (6 bases each). Looked up from germline, CDR1 is SGHDN and CDR2 is FVKESK. V was clipped by 1 base and J by 7 bases, with 11 bases between them. CDR3 length equals 14 residues. The CDR3 loop reads CASSQGGAGNEQFF. The CDR3 nucleotides are TGTGCCAGCAGCCAAGGGGGGGCAGGGAATGAGCAGTTCTTC.

DNA of the CDR3: TGTGCCAGCAGCCATACCACAGTAGCCTACGAGCAGTACTTC. It is translated as CASSHTTVAYEQYF. The gene calls are TRBV3-1 (or the pseudogene TRBV3-2) and TRBJ2-7; no clear D. The germline CDR1 and CDR2 sequences are LGHDT and YNNKEL (reference sequence). The CDR3 extends over 14 amino acids. V was trimmed by 3 bases and J by 2 bases, leaving 11 bases between them.

The chain couples TRBV18 to TRBJ2-7, with TRBD1 identical over 9 bases. Germline loops: CDR1 KGHSH, CDR2 LQKENI. V lost 5 bases, J lost 1 base, and 6 bases stayed unmatched. There are 15 residues in the CDR3. CDR3 nucleotide sequence: TGTGCCAGCTCAGAGCCCGGGACAGGGTCCTACGAGCAGTACTTC. It encodes CASSEPGTGSYEQYF.

The chain has TRBV6-5 and TRBJ2-7, with TRBD2 matching over 12 bases. The germline V gene has CDR1 MNHEY and CDR2 SVGAGI. The trim removed 6 bases at V and 2 bases at J, leaving 5 bases unmatched. The CDR3 covers 15 residues. The CDR3 is CASSRLAGEPYEQYF. In nucleotides, the CDR3 is TGTGCCAGCAGCAGACTAGCGGGGGAACCCTACGAGCAGTACTTC.

The V call is TRBV7-3, the J call TRBJ2-2, with D possibly TRBD2 on 6 matching bases. CDR1 and CDR2 from the germline V gene are SGHTA and FQGTGA. V was trimmed by 8 bases and J by 7 bases, leaving 11 bases between them. The CDR3 runs 12 residues. The CDR3 loop is CASGAGFGELFF. The CDR3 bases are TGTGCCAGCGGGGCGGGGTTCGGGGAGCTGTTTTTT.

V gene TRBV9 combines with J gene TRBJ1-1, with D perhaps matching TRBD1 (5 bases). The CDR3 sequence is 18 residues long. Germline loops: CDR1 SGDLS, CDR2 YYNGEE. Trimming left V 0 bases short and J 3 bases short, with 21 bases between. The CDR3 sequence: CASSVGPRPGPEDTEAFF. The CDR3 region has the DNA TGTGCCAGCAGCGTAGGTCCCCGCCCGGGGCCCGAAGACACTGAAGCTTTCTTT.

The chain couples TRBV13 to TRBJ2-1, with D unresolved. The V gene's germline CDR1 is PRHDT and CDR2 FYEKMQ (reference sequence). Trimming cost V 1 base and J 2 bases, with 6 bases left between them. There are 14 residues in the CDR3. The DNA for the CDR3 is TGTGCCAGCAGCTTAGAAGGGACCTACAATGAGCAGTTCTTC. Translating gives CASSLEGTYNEQFF.

This sequence joins TRBV19 and TRBJ2-1; D not certain. V lost 3 bases and J lost 2, with 8 bases in between. Per germline, CDR1 LNHDA and CDR2 SQIVND (reference sequence). The CDR3 is made up of 14 amino acids. CDR3 DNA sequence: TGTGCCAGTAGTATTGGCACAACCTACAATGAGCAGTTCTTC. Residues: CASSIGTTYNEQFF.

The chain is built from TRBV2 and TRBJ2-5; TRBD2 is a possible D gene (6 bases). The CDR3 is 12 amino acids. In germline, CDR1 is SNHLY, CDR2 FYNNEI. V was shortened by 6 bases and J by 5 bases, with 10 bases between the two germline ends. CDR3 in DNA: TGTGCCAGCAGGACTAGGCGGGAGACCCAGTACTTC. Translation gives CASRTRRETQYF. Using reference TRBV2 and TRBJ2-5 for the parts outside the CDR3, the full variable domain is EPEVTQTPSHQVTQMGQEVILRCVPISNHLYFYWYRQILGQKVEFLVSFYNNEISEKSEIFDDQFSVERPDGSNFTLKIRSTKLEDSAMYFCASRTRRETQYFGPGTRLLVL.

The chain joins TRBV14 to TRBJ2-3; D perhaps matches TRBD2 (7 bases). Trimming shortened V by 4 bases and J by 9 bases, and 14 bases separated the two germline ends. The CDR3 loop spans 13 amino acids. The germline gives CDR1 SGHDN, CDR2 FVKESK. The CDR3 bases are TGTGCCAGCAGCCCGGGGGGCCGAGGGACGCAGTATTTT. Encoded protein: CASSPGGRGTQYF.

This chain joins TRBV27 and TRBJ1-6; D call uncertain. The germline gives CDR1 MNHEY, CDR2 SMNVEV (reference sequence). The CDR3 extends over 13 amino acids. Trimming removed 5 bases at V and 10 bases at J, with 12 bases between. CDR3 region: CASSANRGSPLHF. The CDR3 region has the DNA TGTGCCAGCAGTGCGAACCGAGGATCACCCCTCCACTTT.

V and J are TRBV5-6 and TRBJ2-7; possible D gene TRBD1, 6 bases. V lost 4 bases and J lost 5, with 10 bases in between. The CDR3 sequence is 12 residues long. In germline, CDR1 is SGHDT, CDR2 YYEEEE. Written as DNA, the CDR3 is TGTGCCAGCAGCGGGGGCTGGAACGAGCAGTACTTC. It encodes CASSGGWNEQYF.

The CDR3 DNA reads as TGCAGCGTTGTCCGGAACACTGAAGCTTTCTTT. Its protein is CSVVRNTEAFF. The V call is TRBV29-1, the J call TRBJ1-1; D is unresolved. Per germline, CDR1 SQVTM and CDR2 ANQGSEA. The CDR3 runs 11 residues. Trimming removed 4 bases at V and 1 base at J, with 4 bases between.

The J gene is TRBJ1-2, the V gene TRBV18; a weak D match, TRBD1 (5 bases). The CDR3 contains 13 residues. CDR1 KGHSH and CDR2 LQKENI come from the germline V gene. The germline V and J ends were trimmed by 2 bases and 7 bases, with 11 bases remaining between them. CDR3 in amino acids: CASSPGAGSGYTF. In DNA, the CDR3 is TGTGCCAGCTCACCAGGGGCAGGGTCTGGCTACACCTTC.

V usage is TRBV6-5 and J usage is TRBJ2-2; D not certain. V gave up 10 bases and J gave up 6 bases, with 9 bases separating them. The CDR3 length is 11 residues. Germline V gene sequence: CDR1 MNHEY, CDR2 SVGAGI. Here the CDR3 DNA reads TGTGCCACCAGGTGGGCCGGGGAGCTGTTTTTT. Its translation: CATRWAGELFF.

This clone has a handful of counts. V and J are TRBV3-1 (or the pseudogene TRBV3-2) and TRBJ1-2; no firm D call. This CDR3 has 13 residues. Trimming removed 1 base from V and 4 bases from J, with 7 bases in between. The germline gives CDR1 LGHDT, CDR2 YNNKEL (reference sequence). The CDR3 sequence: CASSQGGTYGYTF. Here the CDR3 DNA reads TGTGCCAGCAGCCAAGGGGGAACCTATGGCTACACCTTC.

V gene TRBV30 combines with J gene TRBJ1-5; D may be TRBD1 (5 bases). The germline V gene encodes CDR1 GTSNPN and CDR2 SVGIG (reference sequence). This CDR3 comprises 13 residues. Trimming shortened V by 2 bases and J by 6 bases, and 11 bases separated the two germline ends. In DNA, the CDR3 is TGTGCCTGGAGTCCTGGGGGGGGTCAGCCCCAGCATTTT. Amino acid sequence: CAWSPGGGQPQHF.

The rearrangement links TRBV28 to TRBJ2-7; TRBD2 agrees at 9 bases. Germline V gene data show CDR1 as MDHEN and CDR2 as SYDVKM. CDR3 length: 13 residues. The junction had 11 bases not matched to a gene; V was cut back by 8 bases and J by 9 bases. The CDR3 reads CASERGDQPGQYF. The CDR3 DNA reads as TGTGCCAGCGAGCGGGGGGACCAACCCGGGCAGTACTTC. Based on the CDR3 plus reference TRBV28 and TRBJ2-7, the full variable domain is DVKVTQSSRYLVKRTGEKVFLECVQDMDHENMFWYRQDPGLGLRLIYFSYDVKMKEKGDIPEGYSVSREKKERFSLILESASTNQTSMYLCASERGDQPGQYFGPGTRLTVT.

V gene TRBV7-9 combines with J gene TRBJ2-3, with D hard to call. The V gene lost 3 bases and the J gene lost 0 bases, with 10 bases spanning the gap. The CDR3 has 15 amino acids. In germline, CDR1 is SEHNR, CDR2 FQNEAQ (reference sequence). CDR3 coding DNA: TGTGCCAGCAGCTTGCGGTCTACTAGCACAGATACGCAGTATTTT. This translates into CASSLRSTSTDTQYF.

The genes are TRBV2 and TRBJ1-1; no reliable D call. Trimming cost V 7 bases and J 0 bases, with 15 bases left between them. This CDR3 spans 15 amino acids. In germline, CDR1 is SNHLY, CDR2 FYNNEI. The CDR3 nucleotides are TGTGCCAGCACTCGCGCCGGAAATTTGAACACTGAAGCTTTCTTT. Protein: CASTRAGNLNTEAFF.

The J gene is TRBJ2-6, the V gene TRBV6-2 or TRBV6-3; D is unclear. V gave up 5 bases and J gave up 2 bases, with 13 bases separating them. This CDR3 spans 16 amino acids. Germline V gene sequence: CDR1 MNHEY, CDR2 SVGEGT. The CDR3 DNA sequence: TGTGCCAGCAGTACAGAGTGGGGTGCTGGGGCCAACGTCCTGACTTTC. Its translation: CASSTEWGAGANVLTF.

The chain combines TRBV6-6 with TRBJ1-3; D is possibly TRBD1 (5 bases). V lost 4 bases and J 4 bases, leaving 14 bases between the germline ends. This CDR3 contains 15 residues. Germline lookup yields CDR1 MNHNY and CDR2 SVGAGI (reference sequence). The CDR3 region has the DNA TGTGCCAGCAGTTCTCCCGGGACCTCGGGAAACACCATATATTTT. Translating it yields CASSSPGTSGNTIYF.

The chain couples TRBV9 to TRBJ2-3; D tentatively fits TRBD1 or TRBD2 (5 bases each). Germline V gene data show CDR1 as SGDLS and CDR2 as YYNGEE. V was cut by 0 bases and J by 0 bases, with 8 bases left in between. The CDR3 has 15 residues. CDR3 region: CASSVVGASTDTQYF. The CDR3 nucleotides read TGTGCCAGCAGCGTAGTCGGGGCCAGCACAGATACGCAGTATTTT.

J is TRBJ2-1 and V is TRBV28; TRBD1 matches 7 bases. This CDR3 comprises 13 residues. The V gene end was trimmed by 8 bases and the J gene end by 8 bases; junction bases not matched to a gene: 9. CDR1 is MDHEN and CDR2 is SYDVKM in the germline V gene. DNA for the CDR3: TGTGCCAGCGGGGGACAGACCCTACATGAGCAGTTCTTC. Its translation is CASGGQTLHEQFF.

The J gene is TRBJ1-5, the V gene TRBV6-5; weak D call: TRBD1 (5 bases). The V gene lost 7 bases and the J gene lost 0 bases, with 13 bases spanning the gap. Germline CDR1 MNHEY, CDR2 SVGAGI. This CDR3 has 15 residues. The CDR3 DNA follows: TGTGCCAGCACTGGGGCCAGTCTTAGCAATCAGCCCCAGCATTTT. As protein: CASTGASLSNQPQHF.